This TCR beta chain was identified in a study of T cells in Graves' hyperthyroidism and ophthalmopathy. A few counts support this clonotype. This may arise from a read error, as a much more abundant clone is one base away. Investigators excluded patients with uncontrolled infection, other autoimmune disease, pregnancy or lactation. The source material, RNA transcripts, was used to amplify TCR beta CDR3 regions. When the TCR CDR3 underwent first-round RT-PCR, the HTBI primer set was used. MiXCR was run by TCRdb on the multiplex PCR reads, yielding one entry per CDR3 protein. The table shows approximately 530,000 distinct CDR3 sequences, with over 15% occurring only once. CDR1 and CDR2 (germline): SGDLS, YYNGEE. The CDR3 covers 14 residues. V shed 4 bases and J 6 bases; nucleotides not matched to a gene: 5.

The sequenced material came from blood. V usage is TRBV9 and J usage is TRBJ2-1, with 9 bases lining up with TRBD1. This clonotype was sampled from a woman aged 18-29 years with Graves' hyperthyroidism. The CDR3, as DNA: TGTGCCAGCAGCCCCCGGACAGGGGTCAATGAGCAGTTCTTC. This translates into CASSPRTGVNEQFF.